The clone carrying this T cell receptor (beta chain) was observed a few times. Its antigen is unknown. Graves' hyperthyroidism was deemed stable given no ophthalmopathy progression within 18 months. RNA transcripts provided the source from which TCR beta CDR3 regions were amplified. In the first-round RT-PCR of the TCR CDR3, the HTBI primer set was used. Using its own MiXCR run on the multiplex PCR reads, TCRdb lists one record per CDR3 protein. Of fewer than 900,000 distinct CDR3 sequences detected, about 17% appear once; the ten largest clones hold under 8.5%. Germline-derived CDR1 and CDR2 are MNHNS and SASEGT. The V gene end was trimmed by 1 base and the J gene end by 3 bases; junction bases not matched to a gene: 3. The CDR3 consists of 15 residues. The sample comes from a study of T cells in Graves' hyperthyroidism and ophthalmopathy. The study's findings and limits: The model anticipated ophthalmopathy a median about six months pre-onset.

The gene calls are TRBV6-1 and TRBJ1-1; 9 nucleotides line up with TRBD1. This TCR was sampled from a man aged 18 to 35 with Graves' hyperthyroidism. Sequenced: blood. The CDR3 protein is CASSEDRGLDTEAFF. CDR3 sequence (DNA): TGTGCCAGCAGTGAAGACAGGGGGCTTGACACTGAAGCTTTCTTT.